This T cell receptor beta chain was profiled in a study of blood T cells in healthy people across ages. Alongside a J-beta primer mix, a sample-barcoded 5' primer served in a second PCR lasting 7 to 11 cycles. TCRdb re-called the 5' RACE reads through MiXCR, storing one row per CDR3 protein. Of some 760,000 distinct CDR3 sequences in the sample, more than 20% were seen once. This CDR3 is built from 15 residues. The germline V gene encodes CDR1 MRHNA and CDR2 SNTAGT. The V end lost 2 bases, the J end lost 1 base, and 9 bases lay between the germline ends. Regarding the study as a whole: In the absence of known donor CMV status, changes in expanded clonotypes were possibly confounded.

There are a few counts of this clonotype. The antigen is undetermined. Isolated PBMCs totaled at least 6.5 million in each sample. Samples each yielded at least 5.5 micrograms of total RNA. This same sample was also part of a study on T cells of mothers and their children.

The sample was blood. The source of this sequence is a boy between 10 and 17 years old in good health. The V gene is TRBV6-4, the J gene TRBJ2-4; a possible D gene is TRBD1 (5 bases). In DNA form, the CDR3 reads TGTGCCAGCAGTGACGACCAGGGTGCCAAAAACATTCAGTACTTC. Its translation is CASSDDQGAKNIQYF.